The next 15 T cell receptor beta chains were all read from a single sample in a study of blood T cell repertoires in COVID-19. Clones were read by immunoSEQ multiplex PCR, and TCRdb kept only the in-frame ones, dropping some. The data contain 150,000 to 200,000 clones, 70% to 90% of them singletons. Input material: peripheral blood. Every receptor here comes from a middle-aged man with active or convalescent COVID-19.

The CDR3 bases are TGTGCCAGCAGTCAAAGGGGCGCAGGGCGGTCCACCGGGGAGCTGTTTTTT. Its protein is CASSQRGAGRSTGELFF. The rearrangement joins TRBV28 to TRBJ2-2; D is perhaps TRBD1 (5 bases). Trimming removed 5 bases from V and 4 bases from J, with 20 bases in between. The V gene's germline CDR1 is MDHEN and CDR2 SYDVKM. The CDR3 length is 17 residues.

The gene calls are TRBV19 and TRBJ1-1; 10 nucleotides line up with TRBD1. The CDR3 totals 16 residues. Germline loops: CDR1 LNHDA, CDR2 SQIVND (reference sequence). V shed 3 bases, J shed 4 bases, and the junction held 8 bases outside the gene matches. The chain's CDR3 is CASSIWNDRGRTEAFF. The CDR3 DNA follows: TGTGCCAGTAGTATCTGGAATGACAGGGGGCGCACTGAAGCTTTCTTT.

The chain employs TRBV7-8 and TRBJ1-1; 7 bases map to TRBD1. V shed 5 bases and J 0 bases; nucleotides not matched to a gene: 9. CDR3 size: 16 residues. Per germline, CDR1 SGHVS and CDR2 FQNEAQ. CDR3 sequence (DNA): TGTGCCAGCAGCCGCGATAACAGGGGACTGAACACTGAAGCTTTCTTT. This codes for CASSRDNRGLNTEAFF.

Written as DNA, the CDR3 is TGTGCCAGCAGCTCACCCCGGACTAGCGGGGCCCAAGAGACCCAGTACTTC. This codes for CASSSPRTSGAQETQYF. V and J are TRBV5-4 and TRBJ2-5; the match to TRBD2 covers 12 bases. CDR1 is SGHNT and CDR2 is YYREEE in the germline V gene (reference sequence). With V trimmed by 3 bases and J by 1 base, 7 bases remained unmatched. This CDR3 has 17 amino acids.

V gene TRBV2 combines with J gene TRBJ2-3; 9 nucleotides agree with TRBD2. The junction had 10 bases not matched to a gene; V was cut back by 6 bases and J by 6 bases. From germline, CDR1 is SNHLY and CDR2 FYNNEI. CDR3 size: 15 residues. CDR3 sequence (DNA): TGTGCCAGCAGGGCCCGGCGGGGGGGCGTGGATACGCAGTATTTT. It specifies CASRARRGGVDTQYF.

DNA for the CDR3: TGTGCCAGCAGCGTAGCTTGGGACAGACCGAACACCGGGGAGCTGTTTTTT. Encoded protein: CASSVAWDRPNTGELFF. This chain uses TRBV9 with TRBJ2-2; 7 positions agree with TRBD1. The V segment lost 0 bases and the J segment 0 bases; nucleotides outside the gene matches: 5. The CDR3 runs to 17 residues. Germline-derived CDR1 and CDR2 are SGDLS and YYNGEE.

Here the CDR3 reads CASSLLDRGYGYTF. Written as DNA, the CDR3 is TGTGCCAGCAGCTTGCTGGACAGGGGCTATGGCTACACCTTC. V gene TRBV5-6 combines with J gene TRBJ1-2; 9 nucleotides align to TRBD1. This CDR3 is built from 14 residues. Germline V gene sequence: CDR1 SGHDT, CDR2 YYEEEE. J gave up 4 bases and V 1 base, and 2 bases lay outside the gene matches.

The chain is built from TRBV4-1 and TRBJ1-1; D perhaps matches TRBD1 (6 bases). Trimming removed 1 base at V and 8 bases at J, with 8 bases between. There are 12 residues in the CDR3. The germline V gene encodes CDR1 MGHRA and CDR2 YSYEKL. The CDR3 DNA sequence: TGCGCCAGCAGCCAAGGCAGGGGCGAAGCTTTCTTT. It is translated as CASSQGRGEAFF.

The V gene is TRBV7-2, the J gene TRBJ1-4; unclear D gene. V lost 1 base, J lost 5 bases, and 17 bases lay in between. The CDR3 loop spans 17 amino acids. Germline V gives CDR1 SGHTA, CDR2 FQGNSA. Here the CDR3 reads CASSLVVGGRGNEKLFF. CDR3 nucleotides: TGTGCCAGCAGCTTAGTGGTTGGCGGGAGAGGGAATGAAAAACTGTTTTTT.

This clone was picked up one time. The chain is built from TRBV29-1 and TRBJ1-5, with D tentatively TRBD1 (5 bases). From germline, CDR1 is SQVTM and CDR2 ANQGSEA. Trimming left V 5 bases short and J 4 bases short, with 12 bases between. This CDR3 contains 13 residues. CDR3 residues: CSVSGDGNQPQHF. CDR3 nucleotides: TGCAGCGTTTCGGGGGACGGGAATCAGCCCCAGCATTTT.

The V and J genes are TRBV19 and TRBJ1-1, with 7 bases lining up with TRBD1. The CDR3 has 15 residues. Per the germline V gene, CDR1 is LNHDA and CDR2 is SQIVND (reference sequence). Germline trimming cut 5 bases from V and 4 bases from J; bases unmatched to any gene: 10. The CDR3 nucleotides are TGTGCCAGTAGTCTACCCGGGACAGCGAGCACTGAAGCTTTCTTT. It translates to CASSLPGTASTEAFF.

The chain has TRBV12-3 or TRBV12-4 and TRBJ2-3; D unclear. Trimming shortened V by 8 bases and J by 4 bases, and 10 bases separated the two germline ends. The CDR3 sequence is 12 residues long. The CDR3 DNA follows: TGTGCCAGCCAAGCTGCACCAGATACGCAGTATTTT. Its translation: CASQAAPDTQYF.

The J gene is TRBJ2-2, the V gene TRBV19; a weak D match, TRBD1 (6 bases). The V end lost 1 base, the J end lost 4 bases, and 13 bases lay between the germline ends. The CDR3 is 16 residues long. Germline CDR1 reads LNHDA; CDR2 reads SQIVND (reference sequence). CDR3 region: CASSIVGGRGTGELFF. The CDR3 nucleotides are TGTGCCAGTAGTATAGTAGGGGGTAGGGGCACCGGGGAGCTGTTTTTT.

This chain joins TRBV7-2 and TRBJ1-5, with D possibly matching TRBD1 (6 bases). CDR3 length equals 15 residues. Trimming stripped 3 bases from V and 2 bases from J, with 11 bases between. CDR1 is SGHTA, CDR2 FQGNSA, per germline. CDR3 sequence reads: CASSLGGAGNQPQHF. The CDR3 DNA reads TGTGCCAGCAGCTTGGGGGGGGCGGGCAATCAGCCCCAGCATTTT.

The gene calls are TRBV4-1 and TRBJ2-7; 8 bases are a match to TRBD1. The CDR3 covers 15 residues. V dropped 3 bases and J dropped 5; count of bases not matched to a gene: 9. The germline V gene encodes CDR1 MGHRA and CDR2 YSYEKL. This CDR3 reads CASSHPGQVSDEQYF. The CDR3, as DNA: TGCGCCAGCAGCCATCCGGGACAGGTCTCGGACGAGCAGTACTTC.